These 15 T cell receptor beta chains were sequenced from one sample in a study of human T cells and chemical hapten exposure. TCRdb re-derived calls from the RACE reads in MiXCR, one entry per CDR3 protein. In the table there are under 100,000 distinct CDR3 sequences, 9.5% to 13% of which are singletons. Described time point: patch test 2, 6 weeks after DPC sensitization. Treatment of the sample: therapeutic diphenylcyclopropenone sensitization with weekly scalp DPC. Sequences were derived from whole blood, sampled in connection with sensitization to the hapten diphenylcyclopropenone (DPC). The source is a woman aged 25-40 years with alopecia areata. Some clones in this sample may be carry-over from other donors' samples.

Only a few counts were recorded for this clonotype. The chain combines TRBV4-1 with TRBJ1-2; D ambiguous. Deletions cut 1 base from V and 3 bases from J, with 15 bases between. Germline CDR1 and CDR2: MGHRA and YSYEKL. The CDR3 runs to 16 residues. Here the CDR3 DNA reads TGCGCCAGCAGCCAAGGGGAAGCGGATCTCGACTATGGCTACACCTTC. It codes for CASSQGEADLDYGYTF.

This chain links TRBV29-1 with TRBJ2-3, with a weak D call TRBD2 (6 bases). Germline-derived CDR1 and CDR2 are SQVTM and ANQGSEA. This CDR3 has 14 amino acids. Trimming shortened V by 1 base and J by 0 bases, and 8 bases separated the two germline ends. The CDR3 sequence is CSVEGGTSTDTQYF. DNA of the CDR3: TGCAGCGTTGAAGGAGGGACTAGCACAGATACGCAGTATTTT.

The gene calls are TRBV5-1 and TRBJ2-3; no clear D gene. CDR1 SGHRS and CDR2 YFSETQ come from the germline V gene. This CDR3 region has 13 residues. Trimming removed 4 bases from V and 5 bases from J, with 11 bases in between. CDR3 coding DNA: TGCGCCAGCAGCGAGCAGACCGGAGATACGCAGTATTTT. Translated, it gives CASSEQTGDTQYF.

Many counts were recorded for this clonotype. The rearrangement links TRBV7-2 to TRBJ2-1; 8 nucleotides match TRBD2. The CDR3 has 15 amino acids. Germline-derived CDR1 and CDR2 are SGHTA and FQGNSA. The V and J ends lost 3 bases and 0 bases, in that order; junction bases with no gene match: 1. The CDR3 reads CASSFSGGSYNEQFF. In DNA, the CDR3 is TGTGCCAGCAGCTTCAGCGGGGGCTCCTACAATGAGCAGTTCTTC.

This clonotype was observed many times. The chain joins TRBV20-1 to TRBJ2-5, with TRBD2 matching over 12 bases. The CDR3 loop spans 16 amino acids. The V segment lost 0 bases and the J segment 3 bases; nucleotides outside the gene matches: 5. Germline CDR1 and CDR2: DFQATT and SNEGSKA (reference sequence). The DNA of the CDR3 is TGCAGTGCTAGAGATCCCACTAGCGGGGGGAAAGAGACCCAGTACTTC. Translating gives CSARDPTSGGKETQYF.

This clonotype was observed a handful of times. The V gene is TRBV1, the J gene TRBJ2-3; the table's D call of TRBD2 was not tested on the DNA. TRBV1 counts as a pseudogene. The CDR3 has 15 residues. The CDR3 region is CTSSPSGSGTDTQYF. The CDR3 nucleotides read TGCACCAGCAGTCCCAGCGGGAGCGGCACAGATACGCAGTATTTT.

This clonotype was seen at least ten times. The chain carries TRBV9 and TRBJ2-1, with unresolved D. This CDR3 has 13 amino acids. Trimming took 1 base from V and 5 from J, leaving 7 bases between them. Germline V CDR1 and CDR2: SGDLS, YYNGEE. CDR3 coding DNA: TGTGCCAGCAGCGTACTAGTGAACAATGAGCAGTTCTTC. Translating it yields CASSVLVNNEQFF. Filled out from reference TRBV9 and TRBJ2-1, the complete variable domain reads DSGVTQTPKHLITATGQRVTLRCSPRSGDLSVYWYQQSLDQGLQFLIQYYNGEERAKGNILERFSAQQFPDLHSELNLSSLELGDSALYFCASSVLVNNEQFFGPGTRLTVL.

This clonotype was counted many times. The chain joins TRBV20-1 to TRBJ1-5; a weak D match, TRBD1 (6 bases). The germline V and J ends were trimmed by 0 bases and 2 bases, with 20 bases remaining between them. Germline V gene data show CDR1 as DFQATT and CDR2 as SNEGSKA (reference sequence). The CDR3 sequence is 18 residues long. CDR3 nucleotides: TGCAGTGCTAGAGAGCACTCCGGGGGCCCGGTGGGCAATCAGCCCCAGCATTTT. Protein product: CSAREHSGGPVGNQPQHF.

CDR3 region: CSVVVETQYF. The CDR3 coding sequence is TGCAGCGTTGTGGTGGAGACCCAGTACTTC. The genes are TRBV29-1 and TRBJ2-5; the D is unclear. There are 10 residues in the CDR3. Germline V CDR1 and CDR2: SQVTM, ANQGSEA. V lost 4 bases to trimming and J lost 5 bases, with 5 bases between them.

CDR3 nucleotides: TGTGCCAGCAGGCCTCCTTCATGGGTTGAGACCCAGTACTTC. Protein: CASRPPSWVETQYF. The V and J genes are TRBV28 and TRBJ2-5; D unclear. This CDR3 has 14 residues. V lost 6 bases and J 5 bases, leaving 16 bases between the germline ends. Germline loops: CDR1 MDHEN, CDR2 SYDVKM.

This clonotype came up many times. The chain is built from TRBV12-3 or TRBV12-4 and TRBJ2-7; possible D gene TRBD1, 6 bases. V was trimmed by 3 bases and J by 2 bases, leaving 11 bases between them. The CDR3 runs 14 residues. CDR3 bases: TGTGCCAGCAGTTTTGGGGACAACACCTACGAGCAGTACTTC. As protein: CASSFGDNTYEQYF.

This clonotype turned up a few times. The chain employs TRBV7-9 and TRBJ2-5; D not certain. Germline V gene lookup returns CDR1 SEHNR and CDR2 FQNEAQ (reference sequence). V lost 0 bases and J 2 bases, leaving 4 bases between the germline ends. This CDR3 comprises 13 residues. In DNA form, the CDR3 reads TGTGCCAGCAGCTTAGCCAGGCAAGAGACCCAGTACTTC. Translating it yields CASSLARQETQYF.

This clonotype was observed at least ten times. The V gene is TRBV11-2, the J gene TRBJ2-7; TRBD1 might be the D (8 bases). CDR1 is SGHAT, CDR2 FQNNGV, per germline. This CDR3 is 15 amino acids long. V gave up 4 bases and J gave up 6 bases, with 19 bases separating them. This CDR3 is CASSSLQGGNGEQYF. CDR3 bases: TGTGCCAGCAGCTCACTACAGGGGGGGAACGGCGAGCAGTACTTC. Complete variable domain (other parts from reference TRBV11-2 and TRBJ2-7): EAGVAQSPRYKIIEKRQSVAFWCNPISGHATLYWYQQILGQGPKLLIQFQNNGVVDDSQLPKDRFSAERLKGVDSTLKIQPAKLEDSAVYLCASSSLQGGNGEQYFGPGTRLTVT.

This clonotype came up many times. This chain uses TRBV7-2 with TRBJ1-5; 7 bases line up with TRBD1. The junction had 7 bases not matched to a gene; V was cut back by 5 bases and J by 3 bases. Germline CDR1 SGHTA, CDR2 FQGNSA. The CDR3 extends over 15 amino acids. The CDR3 here is CASSPRQGSNQPQHF. The CDR3 nucleotides are TGTGCCAGCAGCCCGAGACAGGGTTCCAATCAGCCCCAGCATTTT. Combining the CDR3 with reference TRBV7-2 and TRBJ1-5 gives the whole variable domain GAGVSQSPSNKVTEKGKDVELRCDPISGHTALYWYRQSLGQGLEFLIYFQGNSAPDKSGLPSDRFSAERTGGSVSTLTIQRTQQEDSAVYLCASSPRQGSNQPQHFGDGTRLSIL.

This clonotype was seen more than once but under ten times. The chain couples TRBV6-5 to TRBJ1-5; perhaps TRBD1 as D (5 bases). CDR3 length: 14 residues. Germline lookup yields CDR1 MNHEY and CDR2 SVGAGI. V shed 2 bases and J shed 6 bases, with 11 bases lying between them. CDR3 in amino acids: CASSYGGRGQPQHF. The DNA of the CDR3 is TGTGCCAGCAGTTACGGGGGAAGGGGTCAGCCCCAGCATTTT.